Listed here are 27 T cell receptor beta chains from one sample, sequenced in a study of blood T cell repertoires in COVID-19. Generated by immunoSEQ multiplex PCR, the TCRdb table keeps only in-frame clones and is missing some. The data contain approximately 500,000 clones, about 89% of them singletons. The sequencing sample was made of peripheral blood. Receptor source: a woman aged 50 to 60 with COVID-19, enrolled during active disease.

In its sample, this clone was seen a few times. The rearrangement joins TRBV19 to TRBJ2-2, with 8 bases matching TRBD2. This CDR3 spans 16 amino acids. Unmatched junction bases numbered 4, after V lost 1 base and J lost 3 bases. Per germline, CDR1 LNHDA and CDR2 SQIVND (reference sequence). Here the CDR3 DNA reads TGTGCCAGTAGTATAGGGGTAGCGGGATACACCGGGGAGCTGTTTTTT. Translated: CASSIGVAGYTGELFF.

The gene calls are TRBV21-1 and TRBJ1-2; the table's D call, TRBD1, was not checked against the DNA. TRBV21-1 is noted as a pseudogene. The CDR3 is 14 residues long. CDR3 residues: CASDTGEVSYGYTF. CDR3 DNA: TGTGCCAGCGATACAGGGGAGGTGTCGTATGGCTACACCTTC.

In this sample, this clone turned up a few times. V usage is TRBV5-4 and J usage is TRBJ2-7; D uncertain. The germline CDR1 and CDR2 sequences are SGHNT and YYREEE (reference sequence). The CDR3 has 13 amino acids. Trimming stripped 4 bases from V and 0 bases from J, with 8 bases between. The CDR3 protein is CASSPESSYEQYF. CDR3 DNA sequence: TGTGCCAGCAGCCCCGAGAGCTCCTACGAGCAGTACTTC.

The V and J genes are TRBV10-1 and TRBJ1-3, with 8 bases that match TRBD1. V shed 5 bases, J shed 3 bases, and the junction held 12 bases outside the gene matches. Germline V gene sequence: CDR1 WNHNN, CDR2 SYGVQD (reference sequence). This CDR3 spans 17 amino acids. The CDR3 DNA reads TGCGCCAGCAGTACGATCCCGGGACAGGTTTGTGGAAACACCATATATTTT. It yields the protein CASSTIPGQVCGNTIYF.

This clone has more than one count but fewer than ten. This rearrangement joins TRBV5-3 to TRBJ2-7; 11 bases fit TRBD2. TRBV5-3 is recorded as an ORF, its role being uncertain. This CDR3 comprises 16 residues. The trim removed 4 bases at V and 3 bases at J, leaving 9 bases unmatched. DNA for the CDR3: TGTGCCAGAAGCGTCCCACTAGCGGGGGACATCTACGAGCAGTACTTC. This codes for CARSVPLAGDIYEQYF.

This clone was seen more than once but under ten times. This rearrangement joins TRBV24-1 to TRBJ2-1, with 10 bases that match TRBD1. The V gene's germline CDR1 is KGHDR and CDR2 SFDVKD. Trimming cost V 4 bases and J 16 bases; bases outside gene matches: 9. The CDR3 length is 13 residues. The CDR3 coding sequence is TGTGCCACCAGTGAACTAACCGGGACAGGGGAATTCTTC. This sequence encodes CATSELTGTGEFF.

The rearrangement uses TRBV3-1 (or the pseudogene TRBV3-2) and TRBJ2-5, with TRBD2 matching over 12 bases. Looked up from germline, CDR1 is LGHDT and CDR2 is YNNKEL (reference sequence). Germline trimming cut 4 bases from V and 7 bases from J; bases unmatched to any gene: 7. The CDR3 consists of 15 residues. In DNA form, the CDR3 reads TGTGCCAGCAGCCCACTAGCGGGGGGTTACCTGACCCAGTACTTC. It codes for CASSPLAGGYLTQYF.

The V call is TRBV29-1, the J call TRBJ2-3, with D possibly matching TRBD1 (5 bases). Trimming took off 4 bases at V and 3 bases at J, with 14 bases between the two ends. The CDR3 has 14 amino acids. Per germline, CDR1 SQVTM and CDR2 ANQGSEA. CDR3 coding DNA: TGCAGCGTTGTGTGGGGCAGGGTGACAGATACGCAGTATTTT. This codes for CSVVWGRVTDTQYF.

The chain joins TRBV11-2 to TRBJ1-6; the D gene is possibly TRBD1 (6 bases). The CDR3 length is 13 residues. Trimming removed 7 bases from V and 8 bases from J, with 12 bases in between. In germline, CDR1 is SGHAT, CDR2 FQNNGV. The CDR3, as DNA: TGTGCCAGCAACACAGGGTTTGATTCACCCCTCCACTTT. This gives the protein CASNTGFDSPLHF. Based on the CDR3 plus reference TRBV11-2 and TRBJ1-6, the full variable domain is EAGVAQSPRYKIIEKRQSVAFWCNPISGHATLYWYQQILGQGPKLLIQFQNNGVVDDSQLPKDRFSAERLKGVDSTLKIQPAKLEDSAVYLCASNTGFDSPLHFGNGTRLTVT.

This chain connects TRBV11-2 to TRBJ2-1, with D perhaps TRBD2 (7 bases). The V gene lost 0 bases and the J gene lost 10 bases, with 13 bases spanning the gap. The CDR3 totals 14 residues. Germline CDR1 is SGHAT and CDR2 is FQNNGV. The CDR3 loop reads CASSLDKGGREQFF. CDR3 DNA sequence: TGTGCCAGCAGCTTAGATAAGGGGGGGAGGGAGCAGTTCTTC. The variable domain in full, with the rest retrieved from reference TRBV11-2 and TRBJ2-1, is EAGVAQSPRYKIIEKRQSVAFWCNPISGHATLYWYQQILGQGPKLLIQFQNNGVVDDSQLPKDRFSAERLKGVDSTLKIQPAKLEDSAVYLCASSLDKGGREQFFGPGTRLTVL.

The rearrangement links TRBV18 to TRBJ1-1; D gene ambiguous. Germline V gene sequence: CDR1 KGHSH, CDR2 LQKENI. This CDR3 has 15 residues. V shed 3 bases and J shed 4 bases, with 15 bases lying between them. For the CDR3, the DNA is TGTGCCAGCTCACCTCGACTGAGTGCCAGCACTGAAGCTTTCTTT. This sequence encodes CASSPRLSASTEAFF.

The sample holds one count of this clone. The DNA for the CDR3 is TGTGCCAGCAGCGCCCAAACTGAACCTTCCTACAATGAGCAGTTCTTC. Its protein is CASSAQTEPSYNEQFF. This chain uses TRBV9 with TRBJ2-1; D call uncertain. CDR3 length equals 16 residues. Looked up from germline, CDR1 is SGDLS and CDR2 is YYNGEE. V was cut by 3 bases and J by 1 base, with 14 bases left in between.

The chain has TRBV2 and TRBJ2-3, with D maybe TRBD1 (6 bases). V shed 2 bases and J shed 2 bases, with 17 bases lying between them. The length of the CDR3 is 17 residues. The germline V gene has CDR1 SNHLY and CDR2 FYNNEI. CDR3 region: CASSERKAGQSTDTQYF. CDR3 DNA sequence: TGTGCCAGCAGTGAAAGGAAAGCCGGACAGTCCACAGATACGCAGTATTTT.

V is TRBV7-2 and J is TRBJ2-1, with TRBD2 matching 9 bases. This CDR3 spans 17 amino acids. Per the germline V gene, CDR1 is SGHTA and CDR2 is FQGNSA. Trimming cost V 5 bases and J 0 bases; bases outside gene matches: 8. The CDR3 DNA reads TGTGCCAGCAGCGGAAAGGGCGGGGGGGCCTCCTACAATGAGCAGTTCTTC. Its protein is CASSGKGGGASYNEQFF. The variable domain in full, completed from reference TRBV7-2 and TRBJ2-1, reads GAGVSQSPSNKVTEKGKDVELRCDPISGHTALYWYRQSLGQGLEFLIYFQGNSAPDKSGLPSDRFSAERTGGSVSTLTIQRTQQEDSAVYLCASSGKGGGASYNEQFFGPGTRLTVL.

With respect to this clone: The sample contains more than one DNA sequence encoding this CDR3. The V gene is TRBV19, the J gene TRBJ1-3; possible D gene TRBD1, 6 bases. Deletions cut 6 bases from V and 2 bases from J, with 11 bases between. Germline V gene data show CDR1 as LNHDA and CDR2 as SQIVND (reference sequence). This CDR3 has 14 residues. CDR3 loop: CASRQGATGNTIYF. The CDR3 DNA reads TGTGCCAGTAGACAGGGCGCGACTGGAAACACCATATATTTT.

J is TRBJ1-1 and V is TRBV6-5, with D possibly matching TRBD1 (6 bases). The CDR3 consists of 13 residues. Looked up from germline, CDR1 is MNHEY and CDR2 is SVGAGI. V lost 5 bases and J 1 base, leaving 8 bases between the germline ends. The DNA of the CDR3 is TGTGCCAGCAGTCCCAGGGGGAACACTGAAGCTTTCTTT. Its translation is CASSPRGNTEAFF.

CDR3 bases: TGTGCCAGCAGCGTAGGTCAGGCTCAAGGTGGCTACACCTTC. Translated: CASSVGQAQGGYTF. J is TRBJ1-2 and V is TRBV9, with D unresolved. CDR3 length equals 14 residues. From germline, CDR1 is SGDLS and CDR2 YYNGEE. The V end lost 0 bases, the J end lost 7 bases, and 13 bases lay between the germline ends.

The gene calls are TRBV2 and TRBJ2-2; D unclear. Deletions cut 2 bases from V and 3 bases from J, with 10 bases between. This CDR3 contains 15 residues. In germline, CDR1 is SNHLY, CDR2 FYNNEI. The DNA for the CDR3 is TGTGCCAGCAGTGAATTGTACGGAGACACCGGGGAGCTGTTTTTT. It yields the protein CASSELYGDTGELFF.

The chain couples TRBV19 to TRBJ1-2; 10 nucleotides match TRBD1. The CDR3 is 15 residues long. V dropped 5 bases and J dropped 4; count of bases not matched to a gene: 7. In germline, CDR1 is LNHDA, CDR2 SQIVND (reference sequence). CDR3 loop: CASSPTGGAGYGYTF. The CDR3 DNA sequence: TGTGCCAGTAGTCCGACAGGGGGCGCGGGCTATGGCTACACCTTC.

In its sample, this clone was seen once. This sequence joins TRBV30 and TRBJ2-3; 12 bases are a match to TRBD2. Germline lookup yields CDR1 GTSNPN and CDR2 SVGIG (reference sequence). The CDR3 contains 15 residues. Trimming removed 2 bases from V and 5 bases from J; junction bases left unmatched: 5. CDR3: CAWSSSGGAGDTQYF. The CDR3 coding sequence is TGTGCCTGGAGTTCTAGCGGGGGGGCCGGAGATACGCAGTATTTT.

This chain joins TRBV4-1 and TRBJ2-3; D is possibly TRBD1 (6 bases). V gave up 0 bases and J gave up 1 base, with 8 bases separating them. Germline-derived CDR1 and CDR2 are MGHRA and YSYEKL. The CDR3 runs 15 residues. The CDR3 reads CASSQEPGGTDTQYF. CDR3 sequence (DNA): TGCGCCAGCAGCCAAGAGCCAGGGGGCACAGATACGCAGTATTTT.

The CDR3 sequence is CASSDLSTEAFF. Here the CDR3 DNA reads TGTGCCAGCAGCGACTTGAGCACTGAAGCTTTCTTT. The V and J genes are TRBV3-1 (or the pseudogene TRBV3-2) and TRBJ1-1, with D unclear. Per the germline V gene, CDR1 is LGHDT and CDR2 is YNNKEL (reference sequence). The CDR3 is 12 amino acids. The germline V and J ends were trimmed by 5 bases and 4 bases, with 8 bases remaining between them.

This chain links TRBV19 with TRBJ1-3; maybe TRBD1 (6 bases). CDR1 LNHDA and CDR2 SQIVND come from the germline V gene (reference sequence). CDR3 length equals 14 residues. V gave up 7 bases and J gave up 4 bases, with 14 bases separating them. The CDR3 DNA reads TGTGCCAGTACCTCCAAGACAGGAGGAAACACCATATATTTT. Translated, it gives CASTSKTGGNTIYF.

CDR3 coding DNA: TGTGCCAGCAGTTTTAGCTACCACGAGCAGTACTTC. It translates to CASSFSYHEQYF. The chain couples TRBV12-3 or TRBV12-4 to TRBJ2-7; D gene unclear. Trimming removed 3 bases at V and 5 bases at J, with 8 bases between. The CDR3 totals 12 residues.

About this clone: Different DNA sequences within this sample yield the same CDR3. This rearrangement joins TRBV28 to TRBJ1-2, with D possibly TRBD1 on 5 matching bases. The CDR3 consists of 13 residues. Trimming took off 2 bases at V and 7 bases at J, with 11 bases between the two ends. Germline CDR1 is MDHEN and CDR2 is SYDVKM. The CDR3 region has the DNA TGTGCCAGCAGTTTAGCACAGGCCGGTGGCTACACCTTC. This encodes CASSLAQAGGYTF.

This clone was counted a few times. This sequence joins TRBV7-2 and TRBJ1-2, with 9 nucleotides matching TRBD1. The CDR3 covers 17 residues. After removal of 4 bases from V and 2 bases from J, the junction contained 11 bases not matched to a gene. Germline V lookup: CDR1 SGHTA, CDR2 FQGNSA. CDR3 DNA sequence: TGTGCCAGCAGCTACCCCAGGGACAGGGAGGAGAACTATGGCTACACCTTC. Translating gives CASSYPRDREENYGYTF. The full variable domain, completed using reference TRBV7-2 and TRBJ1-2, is GAGVSQSPSNKVTEKGKDVELRCDPISGHTALYWYRQSLGQGLEFLIYFQGNSAPDKSGLPSDRFSAERTGGSVSTLTIQRTQQEDSAVYLCASSYPRDREENYGYTFGSGTRLTVV.

The CDR3, as DNA: TGTGCCAGCAGCGTAGACAGGGAATCTGGTGGGAACACCATATATTTT. It codes for CASSVDRESGGNTIYF. The chain employs TRBV9 and TRBJ1-3; D may be TRBD1 (6 bases). Between the trimmed V and J ends, which lost 0 bases and 7 bases, there was a span of 17 bases. Germline CDR1 and CDR2: SGDLS and YYNGEE. The CDR3 is made up of 16 amino acids.